Following are 3 T cell receptor beta chains from one sample sequenced in a study of shared clonotypes between healthy human individuals. As defined, naive CD8 cells were CD45RO-negative and positively selected for CCR7, with terminally differentiated effector memory CD45RA+ cells excluded. Using immunoSEQ multiplex PCR, the repertoire was profiled, and TCRdb retains in-frame clones only, with some absent. This sample carries roughly 770,000 clones, 96% of them seen once, and the ten largest clones take less than 0.25%. Material for sequencing was naive CD8+ T cells sorted from blood. These receptors came from a man aged 25-45 years in good health.

The rearrangement uses TRBV27 and TRBJ2-3; 9 positions match TRBD2. The V gene's germline CDR1 is MNHEY and CDR2 SMNVEV (reference sequence). The CDR3 loop spans 15 amino acids. The J segment lost 1 base and the V segment lost 5 bases, leaving 4 bases of the junction unmatched. CDR3: CASSRRTSGTDTQYF. CDR3 DNA: TGTGCCAGCAGTCGACGGACTAGCGGCACAGATACGCAGTATTTT.

The chain couples TRBV10-3 to TRBJ2-1; D ambiguous. This CDR3 contains 11 residues. The V and J ends lost 11 bases and 8 bases respectively, with 13 bases between them. Per germline, CDR1 ENHRY and CDR2 SYGVKD. In DNA form, the CDR3 reads TGTGCCTCACATGGGAACGATGAGCAGTTCTTC. Amino acid sequence: CASHGNDEQFF.

The CDR3 region is CASSAGQMNTEAFF. The CDR3 region has the DNA TGTGCCAGCAGCGCGGGACAGATGAACACTGAAGCTTTCTTT. V and J are TRBV9 and TRBJ1-1, with TRBD1 matching over 7 bases. The germline gives CDR1 SGDLS, CDR2 YYNGEE. The CDR3 extends over 14 amino acids. The junction had 2 bases not matched to a gene; V was cut back by 3 bases and J by 0 bases.